The 10 T cell receptor beta chains given below trace back to one sample, sequenced in a study of OX40 agonist ivuxolimab in advanced cancers. Clones were read by immunoSEQ multiplex PCR, and TCRdb kept only the in-frame ones, dropping some. The sample gives under 80,000 clones, 85% of which show up once; roughly 2.2% is in the top ten. Sample: CD4+ or CD8+ T cells sorted from blood, taken in a trial of the OX40 agonist ivuxolimab. These receptors were taken from an adult with an advanced solid tumor such as melanoma, head and neck, liver or kidney cancer.

The chain uses TRBV5-1 and TRBJ1-1; a weak D match, TRBD1 (6 bases). The CDR3 extends over 14 amino acids. The germline V and J ends were trimmed by 6 bases and 4 bases, with 16 bases remaining between them. Germline CDR1 is SGHRS and CDR2 is YFSETQ. CDR3 region: CASTETGSITEAFF. The CDR3 DNA reads as TGCGCCAGCACAGAAACAGGGTCTATCACTGAAGCTTTCTTT. Full variable domain (remainder filled in from reference TRBV5-1 and TRBJ1-1): KAGVTQTPRYLIKTRGQQVTLSCSPISGHRSVSWYQQTPGQGLQFLFEYFSETQRNKGNFPGRFSGRQFSNSRSEMNVSTLELGDSALYLCASTETGSITEAFFGQGTRLTVV.

The chain links TRBV19 to TRBJ1-1, with 9 bases fitting TRBD1. The CDR3 spans 15 residues. The ends lost 6 bases at V and 5 bases at J; junction bases unmatched: 10. Germline CDR1 is LNHDA and CDR2 is SQIVND (reference sequence). The CDR3 DNA follows: TGTGCCAGTAGCCCCGGGACAGGGAGGAGAACTGAAGCTTTCTTT. It is translated as CASSPGTGRRTEAFF.

The rearrangement uses TRBV11-3 and TRBJ2-2; 7 bases align to TRBD1. The CDR3 loop spans 16 amino acids. CDR1 SGHNT and CDR2 YENEEA come from the germline V gene. Trimming removed 5 bases from V and 3 bases from J; junction bases left unmatched: 9. CDR3 sequence (DNA): TGTGCCAGCAGCCCCCTGACAGGGTCCCACACCGGGGAGCTGTTTTTT. Translating gives CASSPLTGSHTGELFF.

The CDR3 loop reads CASSPYGGGTSRGSYEQYF. The CDR3 DNA reads as TGTGCCAGCTCACCATACGGGGGCGGTACCTCCAGGGGGTCCTACGAGCAGTACTTC. The chain is built from TRBV18 and TRBJ2-7; possible D gene TRBD1, 7 bases. The germline CDR1 and CDR2 sequences are KGHSH and LQKENI. The CDR3 loop spans 19 amino acids. Between the trimmed V and J ends, which lost 2 bases and 1 base, there was a span of 24 bases.

The rearrangement joins TRBV4-1 to TRBJ1-6; D possibly corresponds to TRBD1 (6 bases). This CDR3 comprises 14 residues. Trimming stripped 2 bases from V and 14 bases from J, with 16 bases between. Per germline, CDR1 MGHRA and CDR2 YSYEKL. CDR3 in DNA: TGCGCCAGCAGCCAAAAACAGGACAGCCGATCCCTCCACTTT. Its protein is CASSQKQDSRSLHF.

The J gene is TRBJ2-3, the V gene TRBV5-4; 7 nucleotides align to TRBD2. CDR1 and CDR2 from the germline V gene are SGHNT and YYREEE (reference sequence). The CDR3 contains 15 residues. V lost 4 bases to trimming and J lost 4 bases; unmatched junction nucleotides: 9. This chain's CDR3 is CASSGGRGTPDTQYF. The CDR3 nucleotides are TGTGCCAGCAGCGGGGGGAGGGGAACCCCAGATACGCAGTATTTT.

This clone was recorded only once. The rearrangement uses TRBV2 and TRBJ1-1, with D hard to call. The CDR3 is 13 amino acids. V lost 2 bases, J lost 4 bases, and 8 bases lay in between. The germline V gene has CDR1 SNHLY and CDR2 FYNNEI. CDR3 nucleotides: TGTGCCAGCAGTGAAAATGGTGGCACTGAAGCTTTCTTT. It encodes CASSENGGTEAFF.

The rearrangement joins TRBV18 to TRBJ1-1; D is possibly TRBD1 (6 bases). V was clipped by 6 bases and J by 10 bases, with 21 bases between them. The CDR3 length is 14 residues. The germline CDR1 and CDR2 sequences are KGHSH and LQKENI. In DNA, the CDR3 is TGTGCCAGCTCCACCAGTTCAGGAGGGGGGACAGCTTTCTTT. Protein: CASSTSSGGGTAFF.

The rearrangement joins TRBV4-2 to TRBJ1-2, with D possibly matching TRBD1 (5 bases). The CDR3 contains 15 residues. The V gene's germline CDR1 is LGHNA and CDR2 YNFKEQ. The ends were cut back, 0 bases at V and 2 bases at J, with 10 bases in the middle. The CDR3 loop reads CASSQDNRLNYGYTF. CDR3 DNA sequence: TGTGCCAGCAGCCAAGATAACAGGCTAAACTATGGCTACACCTTC.

This sequence joins TRBV5-1 and TRBJ2-1; D may be TRBD2 (6 bases). With 4 bases removed from V and 0 bases from J, the gap between germline ends came to 11 bases. The CDR3 consists of 15 residues. Germline V gene sequence: CDR1 SGHRS, CDR2 YFSETQ. CDR3 loop: CASSRDSSSYNEQFF. CDR3 DNA sequence: TGCGCCAGCAGCCGGGACTCTAGCTCCTACAATGAGCAGTTCTTC.